The clone carrying this TCR beta chain has only a few counts. This entry belongs to a study of blood T cells in healthy people across ages. Per germline, CDR1 SGHTA and CDR2 FQGNSA. V was clipped by 4 bases and J by 1 base, with 20 bases between them. The length of the CDR3 is 17 residues. The use of a sample-barcoded 5' primer and a J-beta primer mix characterized a second PCR of 7 to 11 cycles. In TCRdb, the 5' RACE reads were re-called with MiXCR into one record per CDR3 protein. The data show approximately 960,000 distinct CDR3 sequences, with almost 30% seen just once and roughly 10% held by the top ten. These sequences were also reported in another study, on T cells of mothers and their children. That publication notes: A few healthy Caucasian mothers, along with their six children, served as the donors. Mothers and children who were related shared slightly more overlap than unrelated pairs, but not significantly more.

This TCR was sampled from a woman aged 40-49 years in good health. The chain joins TRBV7-2 to TRBJ2-7; D possibly corresponds to TRBD2 (7 bases). Material: blood. DNA of the CDR3: TGTGCCAGCAGCTCAGGCCCAAGAGGGGGGGAGTCCTACGAGCAGTACTTC. It codes for CASSSGPRGGESYEQYF.